These T cell receptor beta chains were read from a single sample in a study of beta chain features in type 1 diabetes. Only in-frame clones appear in the TCRdb table, and some are missing; sequencing was by immunoSEQ multiplex PCR. The profile shows roughly 350,000 clones, 11% of them singletons. Sequenced sample: naive CD4+ T cells from blood. The receptors originated from a woman in her 30s in good health. Both conserved end residues are part of each CDR3. The order of the fields is J gene, V gene, CDR3 protein.

J: TRBJ2-1
V: TRBV9
CDR3: CASSFGTSYTINEQFF

J: TRBJ2-7
V: TRBV4-2
CDR3: CASSQVGGSSYEQYF

J: TRBJ2-7
V: TRBV4-3
CDR3: CASSQERWGLDSYEQYF

J: TRBJ2-3
V: TRBV19
CDR3: CASTRSGITDTQYF

J: TRBJ2-7
V: TRBV19
CDR3: CASSIDTTGVSQYF

J: TRBJ2-5
V: TRBV2
CDR3: CASSTTARQTQYF

J: TRBJ1-1
V: TRBV10-3
CDR3: CAISSGTGPHTEAFF

J: TRBJ1-4
V: TRBV29-1
CDR3: CSARGKVSATEKLFF

J: TRBJ2-3
V: TRBV11-1
CDR3: CASSLEKGPSTDTQYF

J: TRBJ2-3
V: TRBV28
CDR3: CASSTGVSTDTQYF

J: TRBJ2-1
V: TRBV6-1
CDR3: CASSERDALGQFF

J: TRBJ2-1
V: TRBV18
CDR3: CASSLDRVGTNEQFF

J: TRBJ2-1
V: TRBV4-3
CDR3: CASSQGQGFYNEQFF

J: TRBJ1-1
V: TRBV18
CDR3: CASSPVEDTEAFF

J: TRBJ1-2
V: TRBV5-4
CDR3: CASSSDRGGYGYTF

J: TRBJ2-7
V: TRBV29-1
CDR3: CSASRGTYEQYF

J: TRBJ1-1
V: TRBV19
CDR3: CASSNAGDNTEAFF

J: TRBJ1-5
V: TRBV30
CDR3: CAWSLYAYLEPQHF

J: TRBJ2-2
V: TRBV6-5
CDR3: CASSYSDTTNTGELFF

J: TRBJ1-1
V: TRBV29-1
CDR3: CSVDTGGRGAFF

J: TRBJ2-7
V: TRBV6-5
CDR3: CASSTTSGVVEQYF

J: TRBJ2-7
V: TRBV15
CDR3: CATSRDQGTGYEQYF

J: TRBJ2-5
V: TRBV18
CDR3: CASSPLVASYETQYF

J: TRBJ1-5
V: TRBV5-1
CDR3: CASSLDGSSNQPQHF

J: TRBJ2-2
V: TRBV2
CDR3: CASKVAVNTGELFF

J: TRBJ2-3
V: TRBV25-1
CDR3: CASSEGLSSTDTQYF

J: TRBJ2-7
V: TRBV18
CDR3: CASSTRGNSYEQYF

J: TRBJ2-5
V: TRBV7-2
CDR3: CASSSPAARETQYF

J: TRBJ2-3
V: TRBV4-3
CDR3: CASSQGLAGVDTQYF

J: TRBJ2-1
V: TRBV19
CDR3: CASSIRTGLDEQFF

J: TRBJ2-3
V: TRBV5-1
CDR3: CASSAPGQHTDTQYF

J: TRBJ1-1
V: TRBV11-2
CDR3: CASSRVNTEAFF

J: TRBJ1-1
V: TRBV9
CDR3: CASSGRGLDTEAFF

J: TRBJ2-7
V: TRBV19
CDR3: CASSRSGTRNSYEQYF

J: TRBJ2-7
V: TRBV4-2
CDR3: CASSPGLAGITLPEQYF

J: TRBJ2-5
V: TRBV9
CDR3: CASSVELAGPQYF

J: TRBJ2-1
V: TRBV4-1
CDR3: CASRAPGQGRDEQFF

J: TRBJ1-1
V: TRBV18
CDR3: CASSPSLNTEAFF

J: TRBJ2-5
V: TRBV7-2
CDR3: CASSREGQETQYF

J: TRBJ2-5
V: TRBV5-1
CDR3: CASSTGTSEIETQYF

J: TRBJ2-7
V: TRBV23-1
CDR3: CASSHYRGLAGGGEQYF

J: TRBJ1-2
V: TRBV6-6
CDR3: CASSRQGVVYGYTF

J: TRBJ2-1
V: TRBV4-3
CDR3: CASSQGASSYNEQFF

J: TRBJ2-6
V: TRBV28
CDR3: CASSLFLGASGANVLTF

J: TRBJ2-2
V: TRBV14
CDR3: CASSQVGGISGELFF

J: TRBJ2-1
V: TRBV29-1
CDR3: CSVAYNEQFF

J: TRBJ1-4
V: TRBV7-2
CDR3: CASSLERGLRGEKLFF

J: TRBJ2-1
V: TRBV7-3
CDR3: CASSPLGGSSSYNEQFF

J: TRBJ2-5
V: TRBV9
CDR3: CASSAAGQRQETQYF